Here is one T cell receptor (beta chain) with its context. A read error may be the cause here, since a much bigger clone is one base away. As the CDR3 is not closed by the conserved phenylalanine or tryptophan, this likely results from a read error. The germline CDR1 and CDR2 sequences are DFQATT and SNEGSKA (reference sequence). The CDR3 has 14 residues. Each CDR3 protein gets one entry after TCRdb re-called the PCR reads with MiXCR. The top ten hold 0.7% to 1% of the sample, which has 490,000 or so distinct CDR3 sequences, 20% to 25% seen once. The data originate from a study of molecular identifiers for immune sequencing clone quantification.

The source is a human donor in good health. Some libraries in this study had Jurkat cell RNA spiked in. The sample was naive CD8+ T cells from blood, with Jurkat cell RNA spiked in. The subset is: FACS-sorted CD8+CD4-CCR7+CD45RA+ naive T cells. The chain combines TRBV20-1 with TRBJ2-7; 7 positions match TRBD1. The CDR3: CSVEPRGKGYEQYS. The CDR3 coding sequence is TGCAGCGTCGAGCCCAGGGGGAAGGGCTACGAGCAGTACTCC.